The present TCR beta chain was sequenced within a study of blood T cell repertoires in COVID-19. Study overall: The study drew acute and convalescent COVID-19 samples from the United States, Italy and Spain. PBMCs, B-cell-depleted T cells, or T cells were the source of the cDNA or gDNA that made up the material.

Original methodology: Reference gene primer amplification yielded estimated nucleated cell counts. Sequenced by immunoSEQ multiplex PCR; TCRdb stores in-frame clones only, minus some. V, J and clone size are those of that table, while D and trimming were read from the DNA. This table holds some 150,000 clones, 84% found once. From germline, CDR1 is SGHDT and CDR2 YYEEEE. The CDR3 has 15 amino acids. Trimming removed 2 bases at V and 4 bases at J, with 13 bases between. The specimen sequenced was peripheral blood. The V gene is TRBV5-6, the J gene TRBJ1-3; the D gene is possibly TRBD1 (5 bases). The receptor comes from a woman aged 80 or over in a cohort sampled during active or convalescent COVID-19. The CDR3, as DNA: TGTGCCAGCAGCTTACCGGCGGGGGGAGGAAACACCATATATTTT. The encoded protein is CASSLPAGGGNTIYF.